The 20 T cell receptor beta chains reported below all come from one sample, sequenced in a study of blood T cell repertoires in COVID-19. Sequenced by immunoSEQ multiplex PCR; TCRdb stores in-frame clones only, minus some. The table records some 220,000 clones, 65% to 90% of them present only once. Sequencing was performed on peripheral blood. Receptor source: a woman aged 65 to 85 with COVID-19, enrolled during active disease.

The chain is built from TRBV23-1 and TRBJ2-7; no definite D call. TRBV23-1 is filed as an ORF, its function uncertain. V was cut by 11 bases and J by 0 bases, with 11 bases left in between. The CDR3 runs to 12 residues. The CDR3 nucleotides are TGCGCCCCCGGTCGCCACTCCTACGAGCAGTACTTC. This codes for CAPGRHSYEQYF.

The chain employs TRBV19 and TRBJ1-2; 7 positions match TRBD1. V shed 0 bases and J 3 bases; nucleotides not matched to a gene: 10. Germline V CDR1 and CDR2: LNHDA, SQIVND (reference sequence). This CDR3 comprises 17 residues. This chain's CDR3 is CASSIDPRGKGDYGYTF. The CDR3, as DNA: TGTGCCAGTAGTATAGACCCCAGGGGGAAAGGGGACTATGGCTACACCTTC.

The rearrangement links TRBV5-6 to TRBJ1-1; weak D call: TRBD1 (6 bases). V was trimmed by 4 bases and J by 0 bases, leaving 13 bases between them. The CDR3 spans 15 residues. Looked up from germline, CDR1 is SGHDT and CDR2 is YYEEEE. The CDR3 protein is CASSRGQRLNTEAFF. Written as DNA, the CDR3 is TGTGCCAGCAGCCGAGGACAGCGATTGAACACTGAAGCTTTCTTT. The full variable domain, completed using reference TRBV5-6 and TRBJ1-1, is DAGVTQSPTHLIKTRGQQVTLRCSPKSGHDTVSWYQQALGQGPQFIFQYYEEEERQRGNFPDRFSGHQFPNYSSELNVNALLLGDSALYLCASSRGQRLNTEAFFGQGTRLTVV.

The CDR3 nucleotides are TGTGCCTGGAGTCAGGGGTGGGCTGAAGCTTTCTTT. Protein product: CAWSQGWAEAFF. V gene TRBV30 combines with J gene TRBJ1-1, with D possibly matching TRBD1 (6 bases). V was pared by 2 bases and J by 6 bases, with 10 bases between. The CDR3 runs to 12 residues. Germline values: CDR1 GTSNPN, CDR2 SVGIG (reference sequence).

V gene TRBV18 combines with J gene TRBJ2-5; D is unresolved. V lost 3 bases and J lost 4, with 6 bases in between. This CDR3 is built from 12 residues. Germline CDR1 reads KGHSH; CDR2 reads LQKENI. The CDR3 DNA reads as TGTGCCAGCTCACCGTCAGGAGAGACCCAGTACTTC. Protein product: CASSPSGETQYF.

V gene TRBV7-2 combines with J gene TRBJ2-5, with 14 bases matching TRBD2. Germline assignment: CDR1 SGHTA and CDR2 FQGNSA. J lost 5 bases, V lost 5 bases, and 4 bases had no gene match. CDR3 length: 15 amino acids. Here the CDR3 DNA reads TGTGCCAGCAGCCAGACTAGCGGGGGGGCTGAGACCCAGTACTTC. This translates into CASSQTSGGAETQYF.

In DNA, the CDR3 is TGTGCCAGCAGCGTCTATGACAGGACCCTATCTGGAAACACCATATATTTT. Translating gives CASSVYDRTLSGNTIYF. The chain has TRBV9 and TRBJ1-3; weak D call: TRBD1 (6 bases). Germline V gene lookup returns CDR1 SGDLS and CDR2 YYNGEE. There are 17 residues in the CDR3. Deletions cut 2 bases from V and 1 base from J, with 16 bases between.

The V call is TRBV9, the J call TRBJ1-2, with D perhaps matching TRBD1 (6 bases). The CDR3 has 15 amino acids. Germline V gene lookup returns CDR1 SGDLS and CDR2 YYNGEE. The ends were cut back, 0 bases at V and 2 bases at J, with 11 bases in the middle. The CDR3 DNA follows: TGTGCCAGCAGCGTAGAACAGGGAGAAAACTATGGCTACACCTTC. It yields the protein CASSVEQGENYGYTF.

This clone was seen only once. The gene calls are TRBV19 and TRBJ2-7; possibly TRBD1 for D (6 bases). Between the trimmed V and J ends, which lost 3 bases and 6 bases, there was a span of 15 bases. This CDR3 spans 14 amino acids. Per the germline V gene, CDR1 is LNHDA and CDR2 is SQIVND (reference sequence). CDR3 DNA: TGTGCCAGTAGTATGGGAGACAGGACCGCCGAGCAGTACTTC. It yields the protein CASSMGDRTAEQYF.

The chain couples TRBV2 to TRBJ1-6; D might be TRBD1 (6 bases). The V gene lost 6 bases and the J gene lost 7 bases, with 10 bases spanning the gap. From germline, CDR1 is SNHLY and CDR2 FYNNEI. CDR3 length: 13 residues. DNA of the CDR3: TGTGCCAGCAGCAGGGGTCAGAATTCACCCCTCCACTTT. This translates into CASSRGQNSPLHF.

The CDR3 loop is CASSREQGYGYTF. The CDR3 DNA reads TGTGCCAGTAGTAGGGAACAGGGCTATGGCTACACCTTC. The chain uses TRBV19 and TRBJ1-2; D is possibly TRBD1 (6 bases). Trimming shortened V by 4 bases and J by 4 bases, and 10 bases separated the two germline ends. The CDR3 has 13 amino acids. Germline V gene sequence: CDR1 LNHDA, CDR2 SQIVND (reference sequence).

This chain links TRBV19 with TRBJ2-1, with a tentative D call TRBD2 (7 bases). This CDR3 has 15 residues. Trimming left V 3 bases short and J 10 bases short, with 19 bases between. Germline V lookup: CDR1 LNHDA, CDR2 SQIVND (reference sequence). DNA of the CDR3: TGTGCCAGTAGTATGCGGGGGCAATTCCTCGAGGAGCAGTTCTTC. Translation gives CASSMRGQFLEEQFF.

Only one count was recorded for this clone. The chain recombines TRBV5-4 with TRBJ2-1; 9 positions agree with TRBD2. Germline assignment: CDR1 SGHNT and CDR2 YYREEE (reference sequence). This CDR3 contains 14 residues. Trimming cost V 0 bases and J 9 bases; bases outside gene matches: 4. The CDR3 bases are TGTGCCAGCAGCTTGGCGCCTAGCGGGATTGAGCAGTTCTTC. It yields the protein CASSLAPSGIEQFF.

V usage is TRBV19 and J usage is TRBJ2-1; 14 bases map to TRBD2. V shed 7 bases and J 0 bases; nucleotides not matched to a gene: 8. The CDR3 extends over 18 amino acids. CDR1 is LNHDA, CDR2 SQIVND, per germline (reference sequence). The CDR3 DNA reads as TGTGCCAGTAACCCCGGGACTAGCGGGAGTAGCTCCTACAATGAGCAGTTCTTC. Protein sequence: CASNPGTSGSSSYNEQFF.

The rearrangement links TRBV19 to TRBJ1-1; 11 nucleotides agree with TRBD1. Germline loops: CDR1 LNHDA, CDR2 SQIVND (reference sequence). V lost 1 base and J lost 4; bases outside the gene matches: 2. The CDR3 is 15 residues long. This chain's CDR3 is CASSIAGQGGTEAFF. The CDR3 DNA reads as TGTGCCAGTAGTATAGCGGGACAGGGGGGCACTGAAGCTTTCTTT.

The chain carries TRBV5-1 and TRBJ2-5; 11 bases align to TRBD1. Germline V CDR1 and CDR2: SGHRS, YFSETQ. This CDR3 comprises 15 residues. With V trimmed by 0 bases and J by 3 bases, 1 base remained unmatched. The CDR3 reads CASSLGTGGEETQYF. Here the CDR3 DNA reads TGCGCCAGCAGCTTGGGGACAGGGGGCGAAGAGACCCAGTACTTC.

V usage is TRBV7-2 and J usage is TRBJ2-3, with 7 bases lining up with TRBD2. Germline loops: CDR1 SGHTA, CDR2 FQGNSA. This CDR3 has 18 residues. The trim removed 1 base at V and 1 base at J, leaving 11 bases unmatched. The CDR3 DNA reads TGTGCCAGCAGCTTAGTCGGGGGGACGGGGACCGGCACAGATACGCAGTATTTT. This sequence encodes CASSLVGGTGTGTDTQYF.

This CDR3 reads CASSPGLDRVYGYTF. CDR3 nucleotides: TGTGCCAGCAGCCCCGGATTAGACAGGGTCTATGGCTACACCTTC. The chain combines TRBV7-2 with TRBJ1-2, with 7 bases identical to TRBD1. The germline V gene encodes CDR1 SGHTA and CDR2 FQGNSA. This CDR3 is built from 15 residues. V shed 5 bases, J shed 4 bases, and the junction held 10 bases outside the gene matches.

The CDR3: CASLHGRGFTVYGYTF. For the CDR3, the DNA is TGTGCCAGCCTCCATGGTAGGGGGTTCACTGTCTATGGCTACACCTTC. The chain is built from TRBV2 and TRBJ1-2; perhaps TRBD1 as D (6 bases). V was shortened by 8 bases and J by 4 bases, with 23 bases between the two germline ends. CDR1 and CDR2 from the germline V gene are SNHLY and FYNNEI. The CDR3 contains 16 residues.

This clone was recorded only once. The CDR3 sequence: CASSLAGSGFMRDEQFF. In DNA form, the CDR3 reads TGCGCCAGCAGCTTGGCGGGTAGCGGCTTCATGAGGGATGAGCAGTTCTTC. The rearrangement uses TRBV5-1 and TRBJ2-1; D might be TRBD2 (6 bases). CDR1 is SGHRS and CDR2 is YFSETQ in the germline V gene. Trimming shortened V by 0 bases and J by 8 bases, and 21 bases separated the two germline ends. The CDR3 covers 17 residues.